This TCR beta chain was observed in a study of blood T cells in healthy people across ages. The sample holds a few counts of this clonotype. There are 16 residues in the CDR3. Germline values: CDR1 SGHRS, CDR2 YFSETQ. Trimming pared 0 bases from V and 0 bases from J, leaving 10 bases between. A second PCR, run for roughly 7 to 12 cycles, used a sample-barcoded 5' primer plus a J-beta primer mix. TCRdb used MiXCR to reprocess the 5' RACE reads, holding one entry per CDR3 protein. The table includes over 750,000 distinct CDR3 sequences, roughly 25% detected once. Another study also made use of these data, one on T cells of mothers and their children. That source notes: M1S, a second-PCR primer, added sample barcodes and 2-4 random nucleotides. Per child, approximately 2.9 million TCR beta CDR3 reads were obtained, against over 8 million per mother.

V gene TRBV5-1 combines with J gene TRBJ1-3; no reliable D call. What was sequenced was blood. This receptor was taken from a boy between 5 and 17 years old in good health. CDR3 coding DNA: TGCGCCAGCAGCTTGGCCGAACAGCTCTCTGGAAACACCATATATTTT. It encodes CASSLAEQLSGNTIYF.